This T cell receptor beta chain emerged from a study of T cells after yellow fever vaccination. Whole-study results and caveats: Most clones from primary vaccination resurfaced after the booster (nearly 97% CD4, 88% CD8). Weaker, the secondary response had a peak occurring faster, on day 5 versus 15.

Remarks on this clonotype: The target antigen is unknown.

Germline CDR1 reads SGHTA; CDR2 reads FQGTGA. V lost 4 bases to trimming and J lost 1 base, with 12 bases between them. CDR3 length equals 15 residues. Conversion of TCR transcripts into cDNA relied on 5'RACE template switching, which added a universal primer site and UMIs. One entry per CDR3 protein, called by TCRdb with MiXCR from the 5' RACE reads. This table holds about 340,000 distinct CDR3 sequences, 3% to 4.5% found once. The receptor comes from a man between 18 and 35 years old who received the YFV17D yellow fever vaccine. The V gene is TRBV7-3, the J gene TRBJ2-3; D remains unclear. Sequencing used PBMCs, obtained 5 days after the yellow fever booster vaccination. The CDR3 nucleotides are TGTGCCAGCAGCTCCCCGACGAGTGGCACAGATACGCAGTATTTT. Encoded protein: CASSSPTSGTDTQYF.